This T cell receptor (beta chain) was captured by sequencing in a study of neurological immune-mediated disorders (dated by TCRdb to between 2017 and 2020). About the investigation overall: Among the approximately 35 multiple sclerosis patients, relapsing-remitting MS accounted for around 30 and secondary progressive MS accounted for 3. The cohort was made up of 60 to 75 subjects, consisting of around 14 HAM/TSP patients, around 35 multiple sclerosis patients and around 20 healthy controls. Alongside PBMC samples, the set of approximately 100 TCR-beta libraries contained longitudinal samples, technical triplicates, and paired CD4+ and CD8+ T-cell subsets that had been sorted. Peripheral blood TCR-beta repertoires from patients with HTLV-I-associated myelopathy (HAM/TSP), patients with multiple sclerosis, and healthy controls were compared in the study using UMI-based sequencing.

This clonotype was counted ten times or more. This clone's antigen is unknown. No much larger clone is present one base from it, and per-base qualities are unavailable. Libraries from unsorted PBMCs were made from 2 million PBMCs kept in RNAlater at -80 degrees C until RNA extraction. The multiple sclerosis patients were enrolled in a US clinical protocol that used magnetic resonance imaging to evaluate disease progression. Peripheral blood was subjected to Ficoll-Hypaque density gradient centrifugation to isolate PBMCs, which were then cryopreserved in liquid nitrogen. Paper-wide results and their limitations: TCR clonal expansion was greatest in HAM/TSP patients and smallest in MS patients, who ranked below even healthy controls. No identical CDR3 amino acid sequences were found to be shared among expanded clones across subjects, suggesting that TCR-beta repertoires were private in all groups. Repertoires from 18 of 34 MS patients were grouped by phylogenetic analysis into a cluster of related CDR3 sequences, suggesting a possible repertoire-level signature. No clinical or MRI features were associated with the MS cluster, and the authors said that larger cohorts are needed.

To synthesize cDNA, template-switch 5'RACE was performed with a primer carrying a 10-nucleotide random unique molecular identifier so that each TCR transcript was tagged. Every sequencing run yielded over 180 million TCR-beta sequences covering 15-18 subjects. The RNeasy kit was used to extract total RNA. TCR-beta VDJ regions were amplified with primers for the TCR constant region and the 5'RACE anchor, using the KAPA Real-time Library Amplification kit. Sample indexes and Illumina adaptors were added in a first PCR, and a second PCR then increased library yield. After Ampure bead purification, the TCR product of roughly 650 bp was size-selected on a 2% E-gel SizeSelection system. Before pooling, libraries had their quality checked on a Bioanalyzer, their concentration measured with Qubit, and their quantity determined with the Kapa Library Quantification kit. Paired-end 2 x 150 bp sequencing of the libraries was performed on an Illumina HiSeq 2500. To increase sequence diversity, roughly 24-31% phiX was spiked into each library pool. On the study's bioinformatics: The UMI-based MiGEC pipeline processed quality-filtered reads and removed over 75% of raw TCR sequences during error correction. VDJ genes were aligned to IMGT germline references, and clonotypes were defined by unique CDR3 amino acid sequence plus V-J genes. Clonal expansion, Shannon diversity and CDR3 relatedness (CalcPairwiseDistances, ClusterSamples) were evaluated with VDJtools, and phylogenetic trees were built with CLCbio workbench. Using coefficient-of-variation modelling across technical triplicates, the study counted a clone as expanded if it had at least 8 unique UMIs. TCRdb trimmed the raw reads at Q25, called clones with MiXCR and kept productive beta chains. Rows merge per CDR3 protein into single entries with the most common DNA and genes. TCRdb, rather than the study authors, made the V and J calls. The table for this sample lists about 120,000 distinct CDR3 sequences; roughly 3.2% of them were counted only once. Over 1% of the sample comes from the top ten.

V is clipped by 0 bases and J by 7 bases, and the sequence between their germline boundaries is 16 bases long. The CDR3, cysteine through phenylalanine, is 15 amino acids long. Left in the record is the CDR3 DNA by itself, 45 bases read in frame from the first base. CDR1 is given as DFQATT and CDR2 as SNEGSKA, both from the germline V gene (reference sequence). This TCR derives from a woman in her 30s with multiple sclerosis. Recombination connected TRBV20-1 to TRBJ2-1; perhaps TRBD2 is the D gene, with 6 bases matching. Sample: PBMCs. The DNA sequence is given as TGCAGTGCTAGAGATCGTCGGCTAGCGAAGAATGAGCAGTTCTTC. It specifies CSARDRRLAKNEQFF.